Listed below are T cell receptor beta chains from one sample, sequenced in a study of OX40 agonist ivuxolimab in advanced cancers. Some clones are missing from TCRdb's copy, which holds only in-frame ones; the method was immunoSEQ multiplex PCR. The repertoire includes about 67,000 clones, 87% of them detected once, and under 4.5% sits in the top ten. The sample consisted of CD4+ or CD8+ T cells sorted from blood, taken in a trial of the OX40 agonist ivuxolimab. Source of these receptors: an adult with an advanced solid tumor such as melanoma, head and neck, liver or kidney cancer. The CDR3 runs from the conserved cysteine through the conserved F or W. D genes are given only for firm matches. Rows give clone size only sometimes, using once, few, many, or a class for an expanded clone.

NA	NA	TRBV11-2	TRBJ2-3	CASSPGAGQSTDTQYF	TGTGCCAGCAGCCCGGGGGCGGGACAGTCGACAGATACGCAGTATTTT
NA	TRBD1	TRBV14	TRBJ2-7	CASSPQGARSYEQYF	TGTGCCAGCAGCCCGCAGGGGGCTAGATCCTACGAGCAGTACTTC
NA	TRBD1	TRBV6-5	TRBJ1-1	CASSYDRADAEAFF	TGTGCCAGCAGTTACGACAGGGCGGACGCTGAAGCTTTCTTT
NA	NA	TRBV5-1	TRBJ1-5	CASSLGDNQPQHF	TGCGCCAGCAGCTTGGGGGACAATCAGCCCCAGCATTTT
NA	NA	TRBV5-4	TRBJ2-5	CASSFAALPPKTQYF	TGTGCCAGCAGCTTCGCCGCCCTGCCTCCTAAGACCCAGTACTTC
NA	TRBD2	TRBV10-2	TRBJ2-7	CASSESRTSGYEQYF	TGCGCCAGCAGTGAGTCCCGGACTAGCGGTTACGAGCAGTACTTC
once	TRBD1	TRBV6-5	TRBJ1-2	CASRTGKNYGYTF	TGTGCCAGCCGGACAGGGAAAAACTATGGCTACACCTTC
NA	NA	TRBV6-5	TRBJ1-1	CASSYSAGAGTEAFF	TGTGCCAGCAGTTACTCCGCAGGGGCGGGAACTGAAGCTTTCTTT
NA	NA	TRBV11-2	TRBJ1-1	CASSLGSTRNTEAFF	TGTGCCAGCAGCTTAGGGTCGACCCGGAACACTGAAGCTTTCTTT
NA	TRBD1	TRBV27	TRBJ2-2	CASSLEGAYTGELFF	TGTGCCAGCAGTTTAGAGGGGGCGTACACCGGGGAGCTGTTTTTT
few	NA	TRBV10-1	TRBJ1-5	CASSDQGNQPQHF	TGCGCCAGCAGTGATCAGGGGAATCAGCCCCAGCATTTT
NA	NA	TRBV27	TRBJ2-1	CASSPPPGYNEQFF	TGTGCCAGCAGTCCTCCCCCGGGCTACAATGAGCAGTTCTTC
NA	NA	TRBV5-1	TRBJ1-1	CASSFGHMNTEAFF	TGCGCCAGCAGCTTTGGGCACATGAACACTGAAGCTTTCTTT
NA	NA	TRBV9	TRBJ2-1	CASSVNDGYNEQFF	TGTGCCAGCAGCGTGAATGACGGATACAATGAGCAGTTCTTC
NA	NA	TRBV7-9	TRBJ2-7	CASSLALVPDYEQYF	TGTGCCAGCAGCTTAGCCCTAGTTCCGGACTACGAGCAGTACTTC
NA	TRBD1	TRBV2	TRBJ1-4	CASRGTAATNEKLFF	TGTGCCAGCAGGGGGACAGCAGCAACTAATGAAAAACTGTTTTTT
NA	NA	TRBV5-1	TRBJ2-7	CASSSGQSSYEQYF	TGCGCCAGCAGCTCCGGACAGAGCTCCTACGAGCAGTACTTC
NA	NA	TRBV7-2	TRBJ1-5	CASSLQSDQPQHF	TGTGCCAGCAGCTTACAATCGGACCAGCCCCAGCATTTT
few	NA	TRBV7-9	TRBJ2-1	CASSLGAGPQDNEQFF	TGTGCCAGCAGCCTAGGGGCAGGGCCACAAGACAATGAGCAGTTCTTC
NA	TRBD2	TRBV19	TRBJ2-7	CASSIDPGTSLREQYF	TGTGCCAGTAGTATAGATCCGGGGACTAGCCTTCGCGAGCAGTACTTC
NA	TRBD2	TRBV11-2	TRBJ2-1	CASSRSSGGAPEQFF	TGTGCCAGCAGCCGATCTAGCGGGGGGGCACCCGAGCAGTTCTTC
NA	NA	TRBV11-3	TRBJ1-1	CASSFYSEAFF	TGTGCCAGCAGCTTTTACTCTGAAGCTTTCTTT
NA	NA	TRBV28	TRBJ2-7	CASKGPNSYEQYF	TGTGCCAGCAAGGGGCCTAACTCCTACGAGCAGTACTTC
once	NA	TRBV7-9	TRBJ2-5	CASSTTREQYF	TGTGCCAGCAGCACGACTCGTGAGCAGTACTTC
NA	TRBD1	TRBV4-1	TRBJ1-1	CASSPADRQVLQAFF	TGCGCCAGCAGCCCGGCGGACAGGCAAGTACTTCAAGCTTTCTTT